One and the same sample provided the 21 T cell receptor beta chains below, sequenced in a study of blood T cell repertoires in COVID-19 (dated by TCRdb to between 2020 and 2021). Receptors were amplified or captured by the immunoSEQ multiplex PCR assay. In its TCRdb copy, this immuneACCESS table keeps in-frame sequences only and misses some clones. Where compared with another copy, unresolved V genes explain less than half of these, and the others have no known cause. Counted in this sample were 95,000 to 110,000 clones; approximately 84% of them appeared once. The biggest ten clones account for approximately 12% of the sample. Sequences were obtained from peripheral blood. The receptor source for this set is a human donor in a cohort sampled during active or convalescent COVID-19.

The CDR3 reads CASSPRTGSLSGNTIYF. The CDR3 bases are TGTGCCAGCAGCCCCCGGACAGGGTCCCTCTCTGGAAACACCATATATTTT. The rearrangement joins TRBV9 to TRBJ1-3; TRBD1 aligns across 8 bases. Unmatched junction bases numbered 9, after V lost 4 bases and J lost 0 bases. In germline, CDR1 is SGDLS, CDR2 YYNGEE. This CDR3 region has 17 residues.

CDR3 nucleotide sequence: TGCGCCAGCAGCGTTTGGACAGGGAGGGACTATGGCTACACCTTC. Translating gives CASSVWTGRDYGYTF. This chain joins TRBV5-1 and TRBJ1-2; 8 nucleotides agree with TRBD1. CDR1 is SGHRS and CDR2 is YFSETQ in the germline V gene. J was trimmed by 3 bases and V by 4 bases; bases with no gene match: 8. This CDR3 is built from 15 residues.

CDR3 amino acids: CASSERGGQPQHF. The CDR3 bases are TGTGCCAGCAGTGAAAGGGGGGGGCAGCCCCAGCATTTT. The chain couples TRBV2 to TRBJ1-5; D is possibly TRBD1 (6 bases). Germline V CDR1 and CDR2: SNHLY, FYNNEI. Trimming cost V 2 bases and J 7 bases, with 9 bases left between them. CDR3 length: 13 residues.

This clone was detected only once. In DNA, the CDR3 is TGTGCCAGCAGCTTAGAGGGACTTCGCTGGGCGCAGTATTTT. It translates to CASSLEGLRWAQYF. V and J are TRBV7-2 and TRBJ2-3; D is possibly TRBD2 (6 bases). Germline assignment: CDR1 SGHTA and CDR2 FQGNSA. Trimming shortened V by 1 base and J by 10 bases, and 15 bases separated the two germline ends. CDR3 length: 14 residues.

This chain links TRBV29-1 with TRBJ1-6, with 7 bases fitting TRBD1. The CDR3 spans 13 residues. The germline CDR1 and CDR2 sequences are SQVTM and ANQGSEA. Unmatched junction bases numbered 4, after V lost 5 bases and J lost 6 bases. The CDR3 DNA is TGCAGCGTTCTGGGGACAGTTAATTCACCCCTCCACTTT. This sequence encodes CSVLGTVNSPLHF.

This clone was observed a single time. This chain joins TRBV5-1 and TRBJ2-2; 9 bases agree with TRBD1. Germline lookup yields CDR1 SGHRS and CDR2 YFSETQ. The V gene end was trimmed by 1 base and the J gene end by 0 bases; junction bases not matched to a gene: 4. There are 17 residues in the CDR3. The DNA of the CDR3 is TGCGCCAGCAGCTTGAACAGGGGGCCCGCGAACACCGGGGAGCTGTTTTTT. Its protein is CASSLNRGPANTGELFF. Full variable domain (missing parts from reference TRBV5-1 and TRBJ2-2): KAGVTQTPRYLIKTRGQQVTLSCSPISGHRSVSWYQQTPGQGLQFLFEYFSETQRNKGNFPGRFSGRQFSNSRSEMNVSTLELGDSALYLCASSLNRGPANTGELFFGEGSRLTVL.

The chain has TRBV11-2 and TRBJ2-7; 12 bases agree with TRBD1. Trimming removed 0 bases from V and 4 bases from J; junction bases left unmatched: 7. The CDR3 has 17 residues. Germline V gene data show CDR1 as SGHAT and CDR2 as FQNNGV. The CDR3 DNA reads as TGTGCCAGCAGCTTAGAAAGGGGGGACAGGGGGCAATACGAGCAGTACTTC. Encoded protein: CASSLERGDRGQYEQYF.

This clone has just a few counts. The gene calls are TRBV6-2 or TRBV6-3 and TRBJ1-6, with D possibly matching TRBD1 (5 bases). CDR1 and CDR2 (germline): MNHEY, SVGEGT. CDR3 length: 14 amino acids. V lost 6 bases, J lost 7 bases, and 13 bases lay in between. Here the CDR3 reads CASSPRAENSPLHF. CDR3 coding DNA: TGTGCCAGCAGCCCCAGGGCCGAAAATTCACCCCTCCACTTT.

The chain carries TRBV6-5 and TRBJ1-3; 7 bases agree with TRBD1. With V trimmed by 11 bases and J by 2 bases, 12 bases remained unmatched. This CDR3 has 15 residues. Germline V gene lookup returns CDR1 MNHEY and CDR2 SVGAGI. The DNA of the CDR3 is TGTGCCCCGGTCCCAACAGGGGTGGCTGGAAACACCATATATTTT. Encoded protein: CAPVPTGVAGNTIYF.

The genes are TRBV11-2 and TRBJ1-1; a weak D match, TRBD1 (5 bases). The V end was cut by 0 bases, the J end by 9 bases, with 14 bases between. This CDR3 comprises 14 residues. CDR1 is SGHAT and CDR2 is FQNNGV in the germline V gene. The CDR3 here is CASSLDGAGVKAFF. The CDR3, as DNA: TGTGCCAGCAGCTTAGATGGGGCAGGAGTTAAAGCTTTCTTT.

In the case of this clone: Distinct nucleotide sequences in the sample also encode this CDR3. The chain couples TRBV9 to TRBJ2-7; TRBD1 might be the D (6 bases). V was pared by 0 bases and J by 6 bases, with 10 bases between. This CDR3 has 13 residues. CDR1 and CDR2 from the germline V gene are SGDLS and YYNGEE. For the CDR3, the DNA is TGTGCCAGCAGCGTAGGGGGGCGCGGCGAGCAGTACTTC. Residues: CASSVGGRGEQYF.

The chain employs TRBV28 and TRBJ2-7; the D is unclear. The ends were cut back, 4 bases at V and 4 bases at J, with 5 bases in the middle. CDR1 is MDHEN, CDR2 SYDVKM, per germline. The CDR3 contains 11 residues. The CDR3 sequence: CASSSNYEQYF. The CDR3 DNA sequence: TGTGCCAGCAGTTCCAATTACGAGCAGTACTTC.

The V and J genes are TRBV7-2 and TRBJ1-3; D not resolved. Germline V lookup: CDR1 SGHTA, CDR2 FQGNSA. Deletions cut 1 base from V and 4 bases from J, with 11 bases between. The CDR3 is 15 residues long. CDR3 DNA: TGTGCCAGCAGCTTAGGAGAAGGGAGCGGAAACACCATATATTTT. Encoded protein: CASSLGEGSGNTIYF.

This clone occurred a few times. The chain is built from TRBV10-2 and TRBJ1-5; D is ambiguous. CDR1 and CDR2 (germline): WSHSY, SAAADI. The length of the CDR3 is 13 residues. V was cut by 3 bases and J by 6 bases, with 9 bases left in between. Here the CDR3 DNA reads TGCGCCAGCAGTGACGGAGCGCGTCAGCCCCAGCATTTT. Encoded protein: CASSDGARQPQHF.

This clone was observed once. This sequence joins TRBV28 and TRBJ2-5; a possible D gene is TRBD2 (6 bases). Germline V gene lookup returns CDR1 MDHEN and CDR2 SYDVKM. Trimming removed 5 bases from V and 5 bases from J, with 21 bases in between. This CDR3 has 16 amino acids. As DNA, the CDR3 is TGTGCCAGCAGTACCGCCGGGAGAGGAGGGTGGGAGACCCAGTACTTC. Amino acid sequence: CASSTAGRGGWETQYF. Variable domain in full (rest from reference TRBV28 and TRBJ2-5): DVKVTQSSRYLVKRTGEKVFLECVQDMDHENMFWYRQDPGLGLRLIYFSYDVKMKEKGDIPEGYSVSREKKERFSLILESASTNQTSMYLCASSTAGRGGWETQYFGPGTRLLVL.

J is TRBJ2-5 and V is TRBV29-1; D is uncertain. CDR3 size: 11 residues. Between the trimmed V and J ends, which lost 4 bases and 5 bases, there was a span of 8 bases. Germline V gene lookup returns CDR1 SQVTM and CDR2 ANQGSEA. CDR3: CSVASRETQYF. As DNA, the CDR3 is TGCAGCGTTGCGAGCAGGGAGACCCAGTACTTC.

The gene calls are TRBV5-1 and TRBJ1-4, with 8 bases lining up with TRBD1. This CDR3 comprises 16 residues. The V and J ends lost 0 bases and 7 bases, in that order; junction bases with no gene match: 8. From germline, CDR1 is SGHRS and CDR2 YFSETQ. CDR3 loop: CASSLGQGASAEKLFF. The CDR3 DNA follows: TGCGCCAGCAGCTTGGGGCAGGGGGCTAGCGCTGAAAAACTGTTTTTT.

The chain's CDR3 is CASSPDGTGAEKLFF. CDR3 bases: TGTGCCAGCAGCCCGGACGGGACAGGGGCTGAAAAACTGTTTTTT. The chain combines TRBV7-9 with TRBJ1-4, with 10 bases lining up with TRBD1. Germline CDR1 is SEHNR and CDR2 is FQNEAQ (reference sequence). V gave up 5 bases and J gave up 7 bases; unmatched junction bases: 7. The CDR3 loop spans 15 amino acids.

The CDR3 bases are TGTGCCAGCAGCCCCTCCGGGACAGAAAACAATGAGCAGTTCTTC. As protein: CASSPSGTENNEQFF. This chain joins TRBV7-3 and TRBJ2-1; 7 bases are shared with TRBD1. The germline gives CDR1 SGHTA, CDR2 FQGTGA. V lost 5 bases and J lost 5; bases outside the gene matches: 9. CDR3 length: 15 amino acids.

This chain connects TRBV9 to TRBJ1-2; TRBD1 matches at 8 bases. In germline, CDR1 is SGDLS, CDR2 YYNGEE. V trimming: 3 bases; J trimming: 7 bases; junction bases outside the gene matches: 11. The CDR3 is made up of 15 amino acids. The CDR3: CASSARTGTAFGYTF. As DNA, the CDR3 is TGTGCCAGCAGCGCTCGGACAGGGACTGCGTTTGGCTACACCTTC. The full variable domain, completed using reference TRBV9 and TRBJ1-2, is DSGVTQTPKHLITATGQRVTLRCSPRSGDLSVYWYQQSLDQGLQFLIQYYNGEERAKGNILERFSAQQFPDLHSELNLSSLELGDSALYFCASSARTGTAFGYTFGSGTRLTVV.

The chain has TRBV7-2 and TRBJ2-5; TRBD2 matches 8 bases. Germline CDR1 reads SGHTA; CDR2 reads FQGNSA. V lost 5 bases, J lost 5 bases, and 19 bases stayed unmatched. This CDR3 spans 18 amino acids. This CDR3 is CASSPKGGLGATGETQYF. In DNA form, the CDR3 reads TGTGCCAGCAGCCCAAAGGGGGGACTAGGCGCGACGGGCGAGACCCAGTACTTC.